This T cell receptor (beta chain) stems from a study of cytomegalovirus exposure and HLA in healthy donors (dated by TCRdb to between 2016 and 2019). Background on the whole study: A later analysis indicated that the 120 validation repertoires were generated on the platform also employed for the roughly 720 repertoires of the first cohort. To predict cytomegalovirus infection status, the study brought together high-throughput TCR immunosequencing, statistical association of individual TCRs with disease status, and machine learning. The aim of the study was to test whether cataloging public T cell receptors could identify signatures of past pathogen exposure. Besides the first cohort of 550 to 750 subjects, a separate validation cohort made up of 120 different subjects was used. Overall study outcomes, separate from this receptor: A later analysis found that TCRs clustered in the first cohort also tended to co-occur in the approximately 120 validation repertoires, with just under 95% of cluster scores above 0. The authors suggested that the approach could potentially be extended to other disease states and immunological phenotypes. In the study, around 160 TCR beta chains were listed as associated with cytomegalovirus. Most TCR sequences were seen in very few donors, while some public TCRs were found in many individuals. The classifier was reported to diagnose cytomegalovirus status with high specificity and sensitivity in both the original and validation cohorts. The validation cohort had no HLA typing available for a later analysis, so co-occurrence within that cohort was assessed over all 110 or so repertoires. In vitro tests confirmed that a few of the cytomegalovirus-associated TCR beta chains recognize cytomegalovirus antigens.

Separate from the roughly 660-subject first cohort, the validation cohort of 120 subjects was the group to which the donors belonged. Preparation of the library involved the immunoSEQ multiplex PCR assay. Concerning the study's data processing: A statistical classification framework was built for diagnosing cytomegalovirus status from the catalog of TCR beta chain sequences. In TCRdb, the immuneACCESS table is reduced to in-frame sequences with V and J assigned. These tables do not hold every clone; where another copy was compared, an unresolved V gene accounts for under half, and the others remain unexplained. V, J and clone size are those of that table, while D and trimming were read from the DNA. The table for this sample lists 120,000 or so clones; roughly 88% of them were counted only once. 1.4% of the sample goes to the ten largest clones. As for this clone: What this receptor recognizes is not known. Per-base quality was not reported, and no clone a single base away is much larger than it.

Including cysteine and phenylalanine, the CDR3 has 14 amino acids. The read is trimmed to its CDR3 DNA, 42 bases read in frame from base 1. CDR1 and CDR2, per the germline V gene (reference sequence), are MNHEY and SMNVEV. V is cut back by 3 bases and J by 5 bases, with 4 bases in the junction unmatched. The source is a woman in her twenties or thirties in good health and CMV-seropositive. This chain is built from TRBV27 and TRBJ2-5; a stretch of 9 junction bases matches TRBD1. Sequenced input: PBMCs. In nucleotides, the sequence is TGTGCCAGCAGTTTCACAGGGGGCTTCGAGACCCAGTACTTC. Its translation is CASSFTGGFETQYF.